These 20 T cell receptor beta chains were sequenced from one sample in a study of Ad26.COV2.S vaccination and SARS-CoV-2 variants. Assay used: immunoSEQ multiplex PCR; TCRdb lists only in-frame clones, some missing. The sample has 120,000 to 150,000 clones; about nine tenths are singletons. Sequencing used peripheral blood, obtained after recovery from COVID-19. The receptors stem from a human donor who had recovered from COVID-19.

This clone has just one count. The chain joins TRBV5-4 to TRBJ2-1; D assignment may be TRBD1 or TRBD2 (7 bases each). The CDR3 covers 13 residues. Germline V gives CDR1 SGHNT, CDR2 YYREEE (reference sequence). The germline V and J ends were trimmed by 1 base and 7 bases, with 9 bases remaining between them. Here the CDR3 reads CASSLQGGNEQFF. CDR3 nucleotide sequence: TGTGCCAGCAGCTTGCAGGGGGGGAATGAGCAGTTCTTC.

The chain has TRBV28 and TRBJ1-6; TRBD1 agrees at 11 bases. This CDR3 has 15 amino acids. In germline, CDR1 is MDHEN, CDR2 SYDVKM. Trimming at V came to 7 bases and at J to 10 bases, leaving 9 bases not matched to a gene. The CDR3 DNA sequence: TGTGCCAGCACCAACCCCGGGACAGGGGGATCACCCCTCCACTTT. Protein product: CASTNPGTGGSPLHF.

The rearrangement links TRBV4-3 to TRBJ2-6; D assignment may be TRBD1 or TRBD2 (5 bases each). In germline, CDR1 is LGHNA, CDR2 YSLEER. V shed 4 bases and J shed 0 bases, with 10 bases lying between them. This CDR3 has 16 residues. CDR3 amino acids: CASSLGTDSGANVLTF. The CDR3 DNA is TGCGCCAGCAGCCTCGGGACGGACTCTGGGGCCAACGTCCTGACTTTC.

The CDR3 sequence is CASSSGTGLETQYF. The CDR3 bases are TGTGCCAGCAGCTCTGGGACAGGGCTAGAGACCCAGTACTTC. The chain links TRBV13 to TRBJ2-5, with 9 bases that match TRBD1. Per germline, CDR1 PRHDT and CDR2 FYEKMQ (reference sequence). The CDR3 is made up of 14 amino acids. Unmatched junction bases numbered 4, after V lost 4 bases and J lost 4 bases.

This clone was observed a few times. This chain uses TRBV9 with TRBJ1-2; 7 positions agree with TRBD1. The CDR3 totals 16 residues. V shed 4 bases, J shed 2 bases, and the junction held 11 bases outside the gene matches. Germline CDR1 and CDR2: SGDLS and YYNGEE. CDR3 residues: CASSLRGEGANYGYTF. The CDR3 bases are TGTGCCAGCAGCCTCCGAGGGGAGGGGGCGAACTATGGCTACACCTTC.

The gene calls are TRBV5-1 and TRBJ2-7; the match to TRBD2 covers 8 bases. CDR1 SGHRS and CDR2 YFSETQ come from the germline V gene. The CDR3 has 15 residues. With 0 bases clipped from V and 2 bases from J, the junction kept 4 bases outside the gene matches. The CDR3 nucleotides read TGCGCCAGCAGCTTGGGGACTAGCCGGGCCTACGAGCAGTACTTC. Translation: CASSLGTSRAYEQYF. Variable domain in full (rest from reference TRBV5-1 and TRBJ2-7): KAGVTQTPRYLIKTRGQQVTLSCSPISGHRSVSWYQQTPGQGLQFLFEYFSETQRNKGNFPGRFSGRQFSNSRSEMNVSTLELGDSALYLCASSLGTSRAYEQYFGPGTRLTVT.

The chain couples TRBV29-1 to TRBJ2-3, with 7 bases lining up with TRBD1. CDR1 and CDR2 from the germline V gene are SQVTM and ANQGSEA. The CDR3 totals 15 residues. J gave up 0 bases and V 7 bases, and 10 bases lay outside the gene matches. Here the CDR3 reads CSAEGTDTSTDTQYF. Written as DNA, the CDR3 is TGCAGCGCCGAGGGGACAGATACTAGCACAGATACGCAGTATTTT.

The chain's CDR3 is CASSLGTGSNEQFF. The CDR3 bases are TGCGCCAGCAGCCTAGGGACAGGGAGTAATGAGCAGTTCTTC. The gene calls are TRBV5-1 and TRBJ2-1; TRBD1 matches 9 bases. V gave up 4 bases and J gave up 7 bases; unmatched junction bases: 6. This CDR3 has 14 residues. CDR1 and CDR2 (germline): SGHRS, YFSETQ. Full variable domain (missing parts from reference TRBV5-1 and TRBJ2-1): KAGVTQTPRYLIKTRGQQVTLSCSPISGHRSVSWYQQTPGQGLQFLFEYFSETQRNKGNFPGRFSGRQFSNSRSEMNVSTLELGDSALYLCASSLGTGSNEQFFGPGTRLTVL.

The genes are TRBV5-8 and TRBJ2-7; D is unresolved. The CDR3 contains 13 residues. V shed 3 bases and J shed 3 bases, with 10 bases lying between them. Germline V gives CDR1 SGHTS, CDR2 YDEGEE. DNA of the CDR3: TGTGCCAGCAGCTCCCTTCCGAACTACGAGCAGTACTTC. The encoded protein is CASSSLPNYEQYF.

The table lists this clone with a count of one. V gene TRBV2 combines with J gene TRBJ2-3; D possibly corresponds to TRBD1 (5 bases). CDR1 and CDR2 (germline): SNHLY, FYNNEI. V lost 7 bases to trimming and J lost 5 bases, with 13 bases between them. The CDR3 length is 13 residues. In DNA, the CDR3 is TGTGCCAGCATCCGACAGTCCTTAGATACGCAGTATTTT. It is translated as CASIRQSLDTQYF.

This sequence joins TRBV2 and TRBJ1-1; no definite D call. Germline V gene sequence: CDR1 SNHLY, CDR2 FYNNEI. This CDR3 comprises 13 residues. With 6 bases removed from V and 1 base from J, the gap between germline ends came to 9 bases. CDR3 nucleotide sequence: TGTGCCAGCAGCTTGGGTCAGAACACTGAAGCTTTCTTT. This gives the protein CASSLGQNTEAFF.

The J gene is TRBJ2-7, the V gene TRBV5-4, with 8 bases lining up with TRBD1. This CDR3 has 12 residues. V lost 4 bases to trimming and J lost 6 bases; unmatched junction nucleotides: 3. Germline CDR1 and CDR2: SGHNT and YYREEE (reference sequence). The CDR3 DNA is TGTGCCAGCAGCGCCGACAGGGGCGAGCAGTACTTC. Its protein product is CASSADRGEQYF. Full variable domain (outside the CDR3, taken from reference TRBV5-4 and TRBJ2-7): ETGVTQSPTHLIKTRGQQVTLRCSSQSGHNTVSWYQQALGQGPQFIFQYYREEENGRGNFPPRFSGLQFPNYSSELNVNALELDDSALYLCASSADRGEQYFGPGTRLTVT.

This rearrangement joins TRBV2 to TRBJ1-2, with TRBD1 identical over 8 bases. Germline CDR1 reads SNHLY; CDR2 reads FYNNEI. V lost 8 bases and J lost 7; bases outside the gene matches: 9. This CDR3 spans 13 amino acids. The CDR3 protein is CASPTGEDSGYTF. The CDR3 bases are TGTGCCAGCCCGACAGGGGAAGATAGTGGCTACACCTTC.

This chain connects TRBV28 to TRBJ2-1, with a possible D match to TRBD2 (6 bases). Germline V gene sequence: CDR1 MDHEN, CDR2 SYDVKM. V shed 6 bases and J shed 0 bases, with 12 bases lying between them. The CDR3 has 15 residues. In DNA form, the CDR3 reads TGTGCCAGCAGCAGGGACTTACGCTCCTACAATGAGCAGTTCTTC. It is translated as CASSRDLRSYNEQFF.

V is TRBV28 and J is TRBJ1-6, with 8 bases that match TRBD1. This CDR3 region has 13 residues. With 8 bases clipped from V and 8 bases from J, the junction kept 5 bases outside the gene matches. Germline V gene data show CDR1 as MDHEN and CDR2 as SYDVKM. The CDR3 loop is CASQGAVDSPLHF. The CDR3 DNA reads as TGTGCCAGCCAGGGGGCTGTTGATTCACCCCTCCACTTT.

The rearrangement uses TRBV5-6 and TRBJ2-6; D might be TRBD1 (6 bases). V lost 5 bases and J 3 bases, leaving 18 bases between the germline ends. The CDR3 has 17 residues. The germline gives CDR1 SGHDT, CDR2 YYEEEE. This CDR3 is CASRSLDRLFGANVLTF. In DNA, the CDR3 is TGTGCCAGCAGGTCGTTAGACAGGCTCTTTGGGGCCAACGTCCTGACTTTC.

The rearrangement uses TRBV9 and TRBJ2-1, with D possibly being TRBD1 (6 bases). The germline gives CDR1 SGDLS, CDR2 YYNGEE. The CDR3 consists of 15 residues. Trimming pared 0 bases from V and 5 bases from J, leaving 12 bases between. The CDR3 DNA follows: TGTGCCAGCAGCGTAGTTTGGGGGCGGGACAATGAGCAGTTCTTC. Protein product: CASSVVWGRDNEQFF.

The rearrangement links TRBV3-1 (or the pseudogene TRBV3-2) to TRBJ1-4; D unclear. Trimming took 2 bases from V and 0 from J, leaving 13 bases between them. CDR1 is LGHDT, CDR2 YNNKEL, per germline (reference sequence). The CDR3 extends over 17 amino acids. The CDR3: CASSQRGFGATNEKLFF. The CDR3 DNA follows: TGTGCCAGCAGCCAAAGAGGATTTGGGGCAACTAATGAAAAACTGTTTTTT.

This chain uses TRBV6-5 with TRBJ1-4, with a tentative D call TRBD1 (6 bases). The CDR3 is 15 amino acids. Trimming took 2 bases from V and 8 from J, leaving 15 bases between them. Germline lookup yields CDR1 MNHEY and CDR2 SVGAGI. CDR3 nucleotides: TGTGCCAGCAGTTACGGGGGTTTGGGGGCAGAAAAACTGTTTTTT. Translation: CASSYGGLGAEKLFF.

This chain links TRBV6-2 or TRBV6-3 with TRBJ1-5; 8 nucleotides align to TRBD1. The CDR3 spans 16 residues. Germline-derived CDR1 and CDR2 are MNHEY and SVGEGT. Trimming took 0 bases from V and 4 from J; bases not matched to a gene: 5. The CDR3 loop reads CASSYSGQGPNQPQHF. The CDR3 bases are TGTGCCAGCAGTTACTCTGGACAGGGTCCAAATCAGCCCCAGCATTTT.